A selection of T cell receptor beta chains follows, all from one sample in a study of immune evolution from preneoplasia to lung adenocarcinoma. TCRdb's table, derived via immunoSEQ multiplex PCR, lists solely in-frame clones and lacks some. In the table there are 3,000 or so clones, about nine tenths of which are singletons. The specimen was FFPE invasive lung adenocarcinoma tissue. The receptors here all came from an older person with invasive lung adenocarcinoma. The CDR3 runs from the conserved cysteine through the conserved F or W. For some rows the clone size is stated as once, few or many, or as a class when expanded; others skip it.

J gene: TRBJ2-5; clone size: -; V gene: TRBV20-1; CDR3 protein: CSAREAGGEYF
J gene: TRBJ2-1; clone size: -; V gene: TRBV15; CDR3 protein: CATRSGVSSYNEQFF
J gene: TRBJ2-2; clone size: -; V gene: TRBV5-1; CDR3 protein: CASSTGRELFF
J gene: TRBJ2-5; clone size: once; V gene: TRBV9; CDR3 protein: CASGERQGVLETQYF
J gene: TRBJ2-2; clone size: once; V gene: TRBV12-5; CDR3 protein: CASGQRAPDRDTGELFF
J gene: TRBJ2-3; clone size: few; V gene: TRBV9; CDR3 protein: CASTFSEEAGDTQYF
J gene: TRBJ2-3; clone size: -; V gene: TRBV7-2; CDR3 protein: CASSAQGEGTQYF
J gene: TRBJ2-1; clone size: -; V gene: TRBV7-3; CDR3 protein: CASSLASGRNEQFF
J gene: TRBJ2-1; clone size: -; V gene: TRBV7-7; CDR3 protein: CASSLSGGSYNEQFF
J gene: TRBJ2-2; clone size: once; V gene: TRBV4-3; CDR3 protein: CASSQAQGRKAGELFF